The clone carrying this T cell receptor (beta chain) was counted only a few times. This CDR3 region has 12 residues. Per germline, CDR1 SQVTM and CDR2 ANQGSEA. The V and J ends lost 7 bases and 6 bases respectively, with 15 bases between them. TCRdb's table, derived via immunoSEQ multiplex PCR, lists solely in-frame clones and lacks some. The table records 250,000 to 350,000 clones, 70% to 90% of them present only once. This sample is drawn from a study of blood T cell repertoires in COVID-19. Across the study: COVID-19 samples collected from the United States, Italy and Spain covered acute and convalescent phases.

The source material was peripheral blood. The rearrangement uses TRBV29-1 and TRBJ1-2; D may be TRBD1 (6 bases). This clonotype was obtained from a woman aged 60-75 years with acute or convalescent COVID-19. The CDR3 region has the DNA TGCAGCGACCGGGACACGGGCCATGGCTACACCTTC. Translated: CSDRDTGHGYTF.